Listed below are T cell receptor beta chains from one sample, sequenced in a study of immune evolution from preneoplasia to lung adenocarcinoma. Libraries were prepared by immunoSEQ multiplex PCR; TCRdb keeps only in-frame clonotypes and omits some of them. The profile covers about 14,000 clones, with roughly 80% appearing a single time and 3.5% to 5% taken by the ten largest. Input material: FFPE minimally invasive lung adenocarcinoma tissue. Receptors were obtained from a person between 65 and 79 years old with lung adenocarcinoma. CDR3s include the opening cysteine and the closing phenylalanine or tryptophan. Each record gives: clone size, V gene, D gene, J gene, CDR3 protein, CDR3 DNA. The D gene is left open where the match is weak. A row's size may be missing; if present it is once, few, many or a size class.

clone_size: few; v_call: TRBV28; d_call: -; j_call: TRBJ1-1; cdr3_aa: CASSARAPGDTEAFF; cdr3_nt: TGTGCCAGCAGTGCCCGTGCGCCAGGGGACACTGAAGCTTTCTTT
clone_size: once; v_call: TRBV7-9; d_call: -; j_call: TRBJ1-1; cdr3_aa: CASSSEGLLNTEAFF; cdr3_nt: TGTGCCAGCAGCTCCGAGGGGCTCCTGAACACTGAAGCTTTCTTT
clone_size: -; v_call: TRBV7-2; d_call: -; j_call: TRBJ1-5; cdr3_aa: CASSRYSNQPQHF; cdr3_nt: TGTGCCAGCAGCCGATATAGCAATCAGCCCCAGCATTTT
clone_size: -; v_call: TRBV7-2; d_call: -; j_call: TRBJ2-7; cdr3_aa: CASSPGGARYEQYF; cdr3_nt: TGTGCCAGCAGCCCCGGAGGGGCAAGATACGAGCAGTACTTC
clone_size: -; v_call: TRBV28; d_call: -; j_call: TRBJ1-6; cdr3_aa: CASSLWVGTYNSPLHF; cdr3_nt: TGTGCCAGCAGTTTATGGGTAGGAACCTATAATTCACCCCTCCACTTT
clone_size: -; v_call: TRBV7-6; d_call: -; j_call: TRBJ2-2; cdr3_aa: CASGTPNTGELFF; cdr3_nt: TGTGCCAGCGGAACCCCGAACACCGGGGAGCTGTTTTTT
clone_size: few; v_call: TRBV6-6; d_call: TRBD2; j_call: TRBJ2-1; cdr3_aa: CASSYSLAGNEQFF; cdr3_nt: TGTGCCAGCAGTTACTCACTAGCGGGCAATGAGCAGTTCTTC
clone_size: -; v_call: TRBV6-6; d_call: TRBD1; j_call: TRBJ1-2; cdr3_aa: CASSYDRGYGYTF; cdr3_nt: TGTGCCAGCAGTTACGACAGGGGGTATGGCTACACCTTC
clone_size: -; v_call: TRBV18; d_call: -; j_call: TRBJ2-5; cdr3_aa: CASSPVQQETQYF; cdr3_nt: TGTGCCAGCTCACCAGTCCAACAAGAGACCCAGTACTTC
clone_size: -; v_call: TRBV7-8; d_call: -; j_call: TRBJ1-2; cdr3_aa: CASSLGTFYYGYTF; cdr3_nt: TGTGCCAGCAGCTTAGGGACGTTTTACTATGGCTACACCTTC
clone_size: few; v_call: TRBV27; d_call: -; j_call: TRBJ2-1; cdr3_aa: CASRWDSSYNEQFF; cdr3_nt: TGTGCCAGCAGGTGGGATAGCTCCTACAATGAGCAGTTCTTC
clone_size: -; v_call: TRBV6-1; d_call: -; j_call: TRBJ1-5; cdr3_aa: CASSDPPREPQHF; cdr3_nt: TGTGCCAGCAGTGATCCACCCCGTGAGCCCCAGCATTTT
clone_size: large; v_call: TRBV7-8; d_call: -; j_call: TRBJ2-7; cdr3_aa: CASSLQGGEQYF; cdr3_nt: TGTGCCAGCAGCCTGCAGGGGGGCGAGCAGTACTTC
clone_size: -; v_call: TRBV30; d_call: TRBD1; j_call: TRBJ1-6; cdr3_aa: CAWGTGSSPLHF; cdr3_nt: TGTGCCTGGGGGACAGGGAGCTCACCCCTCCACTTT
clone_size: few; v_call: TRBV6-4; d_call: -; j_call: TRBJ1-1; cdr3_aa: CASSVTVNTEAFF; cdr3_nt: TGTGCCAGCAGCGTGACAGTGAACACTGAAGCTTTCTTT
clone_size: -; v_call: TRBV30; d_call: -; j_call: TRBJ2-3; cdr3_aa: CAWNQAGPTDTQYF; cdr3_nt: TGTGCCTGGAATCAGGCGGGGCCCACAGATACGCAGTATTTT
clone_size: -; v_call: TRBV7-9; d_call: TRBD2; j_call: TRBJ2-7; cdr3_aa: CASSFTSGRRDEQYF; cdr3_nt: TGTGCCAGCAGCTTCACCAGCGGGAGAAGGGACGAGCAGTACTTC
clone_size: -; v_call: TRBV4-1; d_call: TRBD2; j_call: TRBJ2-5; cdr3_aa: CASSQGSGVGGETQYF; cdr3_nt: TGCGCCAGCAGCCAAGGGAGCGGGGTGGGGGGAGAGACCCAGTACTTC
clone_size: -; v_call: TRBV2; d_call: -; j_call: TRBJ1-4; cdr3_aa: CASRSEKLFF; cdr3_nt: TGTGCCAGCCGCTCGGAAAAACTGTTTTTT
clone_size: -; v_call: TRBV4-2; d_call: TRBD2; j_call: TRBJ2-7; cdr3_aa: CASSSQTSGRYEQYF; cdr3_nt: TGTGCCAGCAGTTCCCAGACTAGCGGGAGGTACGAGCAGTACTTC
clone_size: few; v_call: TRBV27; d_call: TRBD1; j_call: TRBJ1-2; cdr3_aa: CASSRTGTVIHGYTF; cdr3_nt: TGTGCCAGCAGTAGAACCGGGACAGTCATACATGGCTACACCTTC
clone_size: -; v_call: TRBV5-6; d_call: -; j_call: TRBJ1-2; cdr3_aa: CASSLGENYGYTF; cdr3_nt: TGTGCCAGCAGCTTGGGGGAAAACTATGGCTACACCTTC
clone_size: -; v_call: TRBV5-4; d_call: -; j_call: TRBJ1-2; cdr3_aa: CASAGQSYGYTF; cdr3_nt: TGTGCCAGCGCGGGGCAGAGCTATGGCTACACCTTC
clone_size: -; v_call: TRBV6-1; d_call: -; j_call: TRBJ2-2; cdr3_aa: CASTYSESVTGELFF; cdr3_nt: TGTGCCAGCACGTATAGCGAGTCGGTCACCGGGGAGCTGTTTTTT
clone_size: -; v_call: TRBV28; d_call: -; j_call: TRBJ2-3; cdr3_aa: CASSLFEGRTDTQYF; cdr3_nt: TGTGCCAGCAGTTTGTTCGAGGGACGCACAGATACGCAGTATTTT
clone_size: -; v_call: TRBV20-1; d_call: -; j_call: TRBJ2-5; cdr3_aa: CSARAGETQYF; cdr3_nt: TGCAGTGCCCGGGCCGGAGAGACCCAGTACTTC
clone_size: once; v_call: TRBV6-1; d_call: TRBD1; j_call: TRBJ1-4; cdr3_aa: CASSDGRRTGDEKLFF; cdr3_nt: TGTGCCAGCAGTGACGGGAGACGGACAGGGGATGAAAAACTGTTTTTT
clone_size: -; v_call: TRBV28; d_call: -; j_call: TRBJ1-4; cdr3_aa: CASSTRDPALREKLFF; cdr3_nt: TGTGCCAGCAGTACCAGGGACCCCGCTCTTCGGGAAAAACTGTTTTTT
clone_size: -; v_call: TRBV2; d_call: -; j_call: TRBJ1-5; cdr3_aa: CASRLEGLSNQPQHF; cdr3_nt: TGTGCCAGCAGGTTGGAGGGTCTATCCAATCAGCCCCAGCATTTT
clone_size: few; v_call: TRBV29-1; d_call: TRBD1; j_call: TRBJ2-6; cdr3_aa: CSVEVGRGPPGANVLTF; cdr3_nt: TGCAGCGTTGAGGTCGGCAGGGGGCCCCCTGGGGCCAACGTCCTGACTTTC
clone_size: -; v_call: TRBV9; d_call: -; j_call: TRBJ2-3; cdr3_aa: CASSGQVAGDTQYF; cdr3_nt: TGTGCCAGCAGCGGGCAGGTCGCAGGGGATACGCAGTATTTT
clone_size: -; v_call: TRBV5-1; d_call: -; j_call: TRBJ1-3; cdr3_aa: CASSLGQPSGNTIYF; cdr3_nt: TGCGCCAGCAGCTTGGGGCAGCCATCTGGAAACACCATATATTTT
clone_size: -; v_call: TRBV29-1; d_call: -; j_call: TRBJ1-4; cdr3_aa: CSVDRGEKLFF; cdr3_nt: TGCAGCGTAGACCGAGGAGAAAAACTGTTTTTT
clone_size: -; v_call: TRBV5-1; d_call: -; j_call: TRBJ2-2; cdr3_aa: CASVDSENTGELFF; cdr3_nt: TGCGCCAGCGTGGATTCAGAGAACACCGGGGAGCTGTTTTTT
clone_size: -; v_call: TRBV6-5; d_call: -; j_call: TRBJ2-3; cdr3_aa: CASSPGTDTQYF; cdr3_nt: TGTGCCAGCAGCCCTGGCACAGATACGCAGTATTTT
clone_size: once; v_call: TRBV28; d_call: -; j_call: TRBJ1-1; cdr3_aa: CASSLPGRAEAFF; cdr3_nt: TGTGCCAGCAGTTTACCAGGGAGAGCTGAAGCTTTCTTT
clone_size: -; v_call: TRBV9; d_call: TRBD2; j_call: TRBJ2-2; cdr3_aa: CASSVEPSGGLGGELFF; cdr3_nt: TGTGCCAGCAGCGTAGAGCCTAGCGGGGGCCTTGGCGGGGAGCTGTTTTTT
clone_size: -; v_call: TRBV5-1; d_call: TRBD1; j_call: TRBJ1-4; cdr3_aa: CASTKGQGALFNEKLFF; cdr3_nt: TGCGCCAGTACTAAAGGGCAGGGGGCGCTTTTTAATGAAAAACTGTTTTTT
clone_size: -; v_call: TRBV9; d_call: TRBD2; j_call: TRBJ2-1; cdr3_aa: CASSVEGGGVSEQFF; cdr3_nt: TGTGCCAGCAGCGTAGAGGGCGGGGGGGTTAGTGAGCAGTTCTTC
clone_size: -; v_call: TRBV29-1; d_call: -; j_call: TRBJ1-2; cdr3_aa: CSVLNWQNGYTF; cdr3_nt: TGCAGCGTCCTGAATTGGCAAAATGGCTACACCTTC